A single sample gave rise to the 7 T cell receptor beta chains below, sequenced in a study of human T cells and chemical hapten exposure (dated by TCRdb to the early 2020s). The protocol used for the library was RACE. Sequencing was performed on a NextSeq 500. TCRdb reprocessing: public reads trimmed at Q25 with fastp, clones called with MiXCR, in-frame beta chains kept. Each entry merges the rows of one CDR3 protein and shows their most common DNA and genes. The sample table contains 50,000 to 65,000 distinct CDR3 sequences; only one count was recorded for about 7% of them. The ten largest clones capture approximately 1.6% of the sample. What the time point label conveys for this sample: pre-sensitization, week 0. This sample's treatment or condition label indicates: therapeutic diphenylcyclopropenone sensitization with weekly scalp DPC. The sequenced sample was whole blood, obtained in connection with sensitization to the hapten diphenylcyclopropenone (DPC). The receptor set was obtained from a woman in her 30s with alopecia areata. Some clones in this sample may be carry-over from other donors' samples.

This clonotype was detected many times. V and J are TRBV7-2 and TRBJ1-5; a weak D match, TRBD1 (5 bases). V dropped 11 bases and J dropped 5 bases, with 16 bases sitting between them. This CDR3 has 13 amino acids. Germline V gene lookup returns CDR1 SGHTA and CDR2 FQGNSA. CDR3 DNA sequence: TGTGCCTCAACAACAGGTCCCGATCAGCCCCAGCATTTT. Translating it yields CASTTGPDQPQHF.

This clonotype was counted many times. The chain has TRBV21-1 and TRBJ2-7; no check of the table's D call, TRBD1, against the DNA was made. TRBV21-1 is given as a pseudogene. The CDR3 is 16 amino acids. The DNA for the CDR3 is TGTGCCAGCAGCAAAGCGTTGCAGGGGGGACCCTACGAGCAGTACTTC. This encodes CASSKALQGGPYEQYF.

This clonotype has at least ten counts. The chain joins TRBV7-9 to TRBJ1-1, with 11 bases fitting TRBD1. Germline V CDR1 and CDR2: SEHNR, FQNEAQ (reference sequence). CDR3 size: 16 residues. The V and J ends lost 0 bases and 6 bases, in that order; junction bases with no gene match: 6. Here the CDR3 reads CASSLALGQGGAEAFF. DNA of the CDR3: TGTGCCAGCAGCTTAGCGTTGGGACAGGGGGGTGCTGAAGCTTTCTTT.

The chain is built from TRBV14 and TRBJ1-6; unclear D gene. Trimming took 1 base from V and 8 from J, leaving 9 bases between them. Germline assignment: CDR1 SGHDN and CDR2 FVKESK. The CDR3 has 14 amino acids. The CDR3 is CASSQGSLDSPLHF. The CDR3 coding sequence is TGTGCCAGCAGCCAAGGATCCCTGGATTCACCCCTCCACTTT.

This clonotype was seen ten or more times. V usage is TRBV5-1 and J usage is TRBJ2-3, with TRBD2 identical over 7 bases. The CDR3 loop spans 16 amino acids. Germline-derived CDR1 and CDR2 are SGHRS and YFSETQ. With V trimmed by 5 bases and J by 2 bases, 11 bases remained unmatched. The CDR3 spells CASRKEAGSFTDTQYF. In nucleotides, the CDR3 is TGCGCCAGCAGGAAGGAAGCGGGGTCCTTCACAGATACGCAGTATTTT.

J is TRBJ1-2 and V is TRBV6-6, with D uncertain. Germline CDR1 is MNHNY and CDR2 is SVGAGI (reference sequence). The CDR3 has 16 residues. Trimming pared 0 bases from V and 4 bases from J, leaving 15 bases between. CDR3: CASSYSPMDGSYGYTF. CDR3 bases: TGTGCCAGCAGTTACTCTCCCATGGACGGAAGCTATGGCTACACCTTC.

This clonotype was counted at least ten times. The genes are TRBV7-9 and TRBJ1-3; D is ambiguous. The CDR3 spans 16 residues. CDR1 and CDR2 from the germline V gene are SEHNR and FQNEAQ (reference sequence). V was clipped by 2 bases and J by 1 base, with 12 bases between them. The CDR3 protein is CASSLSLDRSGNTIYF. CDR3 coding DNA: TGTGCCAGCAGCTTAAGTCTAGACCGATCTGGAAACACCATATATTTT.